These 22 T cell receptor beta chains came from one sample sequenced in a study of blood T cell repertoires in COVID-19. This table comes from immunoSEQ multiplex PCR, and its TCRdb copy is limited to in-frame clones, with some not included. The sample contains about 170,000 clones, over 80% of which appear only once. Sequenced input: peripheral blood. These TCRs come from a woman older than 75 with COVID-19, enrolled during active disease.

This sequence joins TRBV7-9 and TRBJ1-1; the match to TRBD1 covers 9 bases. Germline V lookup: CDR1 SEHNR, CDR2 FQNEAQ (reference sequence). This CDR3 is built from 15 residues. Trimming at V came to 1 base and at J to 11 bases, leaving 11 bases not matched to a gene. The CDR3 protein is CASSLDTGTGNKAFF. For the CDR3, the DNA is TGTGCCAGCAGCTTAGACACCGGGACAGGGAATAAGGCTTTCTTT.

The chain has TRBV5-3 and TRBJ2-1; TRBD2 agrees at 14 bases. TRBV5-3 is an ORF, with its function uncertain. CDR3 size: 19 residues. Losses at the gene ends were 0 bases for V and 1 base for J; bases not matched to a gene: 6. The CDR3 here is CARSLGRLAGGPSYNEQFF. The CDR3 region has the DNA TGTGCCAGAAGCTTGGGTCGACTAGCGGGAGGGCCGTCCTACAATGAGCAGTTCTTC.

This chain connects TRBV14 to TRBJ2-2; 8 positions match TRBD1. The CDR3 is 16 amino acids. Looked up from germline, CDR1 is SGHDN and CDR2 is FVKESK. With V trimmed by 1 base and J by 1 base, 2 bases remained unmatched. The DNA of the CDR3 is TGTGCCAGCAGCCAAGTCGGGACAGGGAACACCGGGGAGCTGTTTTTT. Translating it yields CASSQVGTGNTGELFF.

V gene TRBV18 combines with J gene TRBJ2-7; D possibly corresponds to TRBD2 (5 bases). The CDR3 spans 14 residues. V was cut by 3 bases and J by 6 bases, with 15 bases left in between. The germline V gene encodes CDR1 KGHSH and CDR2 LQKENI. CDR3 in amino acids: CASSPSSRGLEQYF. For the CDR3, the DNA is TGTGCCAGCTCACCTTCATCGCGAGGGCTCGAGCAGTACTTC. The variable domain in full, completed from reference TRBV18 and TRBJ2-7, reads NAGVMQNPRHLVRRRGQEARLRCSPMKGHSHVYWYRQLPEEGLKFMVYLQKENIIDESGMPKERFSAEFPKEGPSILRIQQVVRGDSAAYFCASSPSSRGLEQYFGPGTRLTVT.

V is TRBV5-5 and J is TRBJ2-2; D is ambiguous. The CDR3 sequence is 15 residues long. Germline loops: CDR1 SGHKS, CDR2 YYEKEE (reference sequence). Trimming stripped 6 bases from V and 3 bases from J, with 15 bases between. CDR3 amino acids: CASTVLGQDTGELFF. In nucleotides, the CDR3 is TGTGCCAGCACCGTACTGGGCCAAGACACCGGGGAGCTGTTTTTT.

The rearrangement joins TRBV7-3 to TRBJ1-2; 7 bases agree with TRBD1. Germline-derived CDR1 and CDR2 are SGHTA and FQGTGA. V shed 5 bases and J 5 bases; nucleotides not matched to a gene: 5. The CDR3 runs 13 residues. CDR3 in amino acids: CASSPGTEYGYTF. As DNA, the CDR3 is TGTGCCAGCAGCCCGGGGACAGAGTATGGCTACACCTTC.

This rearrangement joins TRBV12-3 or TRBV12-4 to TRBJ2-5, with D perhaps TRBD2 (6 bases). CDR3 size: 11 residues. The V and J ends lost 4 bases and 7 bases respectively, with 7 bases between them. CDR3 amino acids: CASSYGGTQYF. The CDR3 DNA reads TGTGCCAGCAGTTACGGGGGGACCCAGTACTTC.

The chain joins TRBV12-3 or TRBV12-4 to TRBJ2-7; possible D gene TRBD1, 6 bases. V lost 3 bases to trimming and J lost 7 bases, with 10 bases between them. The CDR3 has 12 residues. This CDR3 is CASSFSRGEQYF. The CDR3 DNA sequence: TGTGCCAGCAGTTTTTCCAGGGGAGAGCAGTACTTC.

The rearrangement uses TRBV6-1 and TRBJ1-1, with D possibly TRBD1 on 5 matching bases. Germline CDR1 and CDR2: MNHNS and SASEGT. The V and J ends lost 1 base and 0 bases respectively, with 6 bases between them. The CDR3 extends over 14 amino acids. CDR3 nucleotide sequence: TGTGCCAGCAGTGAAGGGACAATGAACACTGAAGCTTTCTTT. This sequence encodes CASSEGTMNTEAFF.

The chain uses TRBV25-1 and TRBJ1-5; D perhaps matches TRBD1 (6 bases). The V and J ends lost 3 bases and 7 bases respectively, with 13 bases between them. There are 14 residues in the CDR3. Per the germline V gene, CDR1 is MGHDK and CDR2 is SYGVNS. The chain's CDR3 is CASSEGHEEQPQHF. The CDR3 DNA is TGTGCCAGCAGTGAGGGACACGAGGAGCAGCCCCAGCATTTT.

The rearrangement links TRBV5-4 to TRBJ1-2; 8 bases line up with TRBD1. This CDR3 region has 14 residues. Trimming cost V 4 bases and J 7 bases; bases outside gene matches: 9. Per the germline V gene, CDR1 is SGHNT and CDR2 is YYREEE (reference sequence). The CDR3 DNA reads TGTGCCAGCAGCAAACGCGACAGGGGATTTGGCTACACCTTC. Its translation: CASSKRDRGFGYTF.

V gene TRBV6-1 combines with J gene TRBJ2-7, with TRBD2 as a possible D gene (5 bases). The CDR3 runs 14 residues. The germline V and J ends were trimmed by 2 bases and 2 bases, with 10 bases remaining between them. Germline V CDR1 and CDR2: MNHNS, SASEGT. The CDR3, as DNA: TGTGCCAGCAGTGAATCGGGGTCGGCCTACGAGCAGTACTTC. This encodes CASSESGSAYEQYF.

The V and J genes are TRBV24-1 and TRBJ1-2; D might be TRBD1 (6 bases). The CDR3 spans 14 residues. In germline, CDR1 is KGHDR, CDR2 SFDVKD. Trimming shortened V by 7 bases and J by 0 bases, and 11 bases separated the two germline ends. This CDR3 is CATSRDTSNYGYTF. For the CDR3, the DNA is TGTGCCACCAGCCGGGACACCTCTAACTATGGCTACACCTTC.

This clone was observed a handful of times. This rearrangement joins TRBV2 to TRBJ2-7; tentative D call: TRBD2 (5 bases). CDR3 length: 14 residues. Trimming pared 3 bases from V and 0 bases from J, leaving 9 bases between. In germline, CDR1 is SNHLY, CDR2 FYNNEI. The CDR3 nucleotides read TGTGCCAGCAGTGAGCGGGTAAGCTCCTACGAGCAGTACTTC. Its translation: CASSERVSSYEQYF.

The gene calls are TRBV7-8 and TRBJ1-2; TRBD1 is a possible D gene (5 bases). Looked up from germline, CDR1 is SGHVS and CDR2 is FQNEAQ. Trimming cost V 6 bases and J 7 bases, with 12 bases left between them. This CDR3 has 12 residues. CDR3 sequence (DNA): TGTGCCAGCAGTCATCGACAGTCTGGCTACACCTTC. Its protein product is CASSHRQSGYTF.

This clone was detected a few times. This sequence joins TRBV2 and TRBJ2-7, with TRBD1 as a possible D gene (5 bases). V dropped 11 bases and J dropped 0 bases, with 14 bases sitting between them. CDR1 is SNHLY and CDR2 is FYNNEI in the germline V gene. The CDR3 runs 13 residues. The CDR3 sequence is CAGSDTFSYEQYF. CDR3 in DNA: TGTGCCGGTTCGGACACCTTCTCCTACGAGCAGTACTTC.

The CDR3 here is CASSLYGSSYNSPLHF. The DNA for the CDR3 is TGTGCCAGCAGCTTGTACGGGAGCTCCTATAATTCACCCCTCCACTTT. The chain links TRBV5-6 to TRBJ1-6; D gene ambiguous. V was trimmed by 1 base and J by 0 bases, leaving 8 bases between them. Germline V CDR1 and CDR2: SGHDT, YYEEEE. The CDR3 covers 16 residues.

This rearrangement joins TRBV10-2 to TRBJ1-1; 7 nucleotides agree with TRBD1. This CDR3 is built from 14 residues. The ends lost 8 bases at V and 0 bases at J; junction bases unmatched: 6. Germline assignment: CDR1 WSHSY and CDR2 SAAADI. In nucleotides, the CDR3 is TGCGCCAGCCGACCGACAGGGATGAACACTGAAGCTTTCTTT. It codes for CASRPTGMNTEAFF.

V and J are TRBV6-8 and TRBJ1-5, with 10 positions matching TRBD1. CDR1 is MNHGY and CDR2 is SAAAGT in the germline V gene. V lost 9 bases and J lost 5; bases outside the gene matches: 7. The CDR3 has 14 amino acids. CDR3 region: CARGDRGLYQPQHF. Here the CDR3 DNA reads TGTGCCAGGGGGGACAGGGGTCTTTATCAGCCCCAGCATTTT.

The rearrangement joins TRBV6-1 to TRBJ2-1; D uncertain. V was clipped by 2 bases and J by 9 bases, with 11 bases between them. In germline, CDR1 is MNHNS, CDR2 SASEGT. CDR3 length equals 13 residues. The chain's CDR3 is CASSERLVSEQFF. The CDR3 DNA reads TGTGCCAGCAGTGAAAGACTCGTTTCTGAGCAGTTCTTC.

Written as DNA, the CDR3 is TGTGCCAGCAGCCGGACAAGCACAGATACGCAGTATTTT. Encoded protein: CASSRTSTDTQYF. This chain uses TRBV6-6 with TRBJ2-3, with D tentatively TRBD1 (5 bases). Germline V CDR1 and CDR2: MNHNY, SVGAGI (reference sequence). V shed 6 bases and J shed 0 bases, with 7 bases lying between them. The CDR3 totals 13 residues.

The chain couples TRBV6-2 or TRBV6-3 to TRBJ2-1; D gene unclear. Germline V CDR1 and CDR2: MNHEY, SVGEGT. The V end lost 2 bases, the J end lost 0 bases, and 5 bases lay between the germline ends. The CDR3 spans 14 residues. This CDR3 is CASSYTGSYNEQFF. The CDR3 bases are TGTGCCAGCAGTTACACGGGCTCCTACAATGAGCAGTTCTTC.